The next 20 T cell receptor beta chains were all read from a single sample in a study of cytomegalovirus exposure and HLA in healthy donors. Only in-frame clones appear in the TCRdb table, and some are missing; sequencing was by immunoSEQ multiplex PCR. The sample records under 300,000 clones, 86% being singletons. Sequencing was performed on PBMCs. The source is a woman in her twenties or thirties in good health and CMV-seropositive.

The V gene is TRBV2, the J gene TRBJ1-1; 10 bases fit TRBD1. CDR1 and CDR2 from the germline V gene are SNHLY and FYNNEI. The CDR3 spans 13 residues. V dropped 6 bases and J dropped 7; count of bases not matched to a gene: 5. The DNA for the CDR3 is TGTGCCAGCAGCAGACAGGGGGCGAATGAAGCTTTCTTT. It codes for CASSRQGANEAFF.

This sequence joins TRBV5-1 and TRBJ2-3; 11 bases are a match to TRBD2. The CDR3 length is 16 residues. From germline, CDR1 is SGHRS and CDR2 YFSETQ. Trimming removed 1 base from V and 4 bases from J; junction bases left unmatched: 5. The CDR3 nucleotides are TGCGCCAGCAGCTTGTTAATAGCGGGAGGGCCAGATACGCAGTATTTT. This sequence encodes CASSLLIAGGPDTQYF.

The chain employs TRBV6-1 and TRBJ2-7; 9 nucleotides align to TRBD2. The V segment lost 2 bases and the J segment 3 bases; nucleotides outside the gene matches: 2. Germline assignment: CDR1 MNHNS and CDR2 SASEGT. The CDR3 covers 14 residues. CDR3 coding DNA: TGTGCCAGCAGTGAACCTAGCGGGAACTACGAGCAGTACTTC. It encodes CASSEPSGNYEQYF.

The rearrangement joins TRBV6-5 to TRBJ1-3, with D maybe TRBD1 (6 bases). The V gene lost 6 bases and the J gene lost 8 bases, with 20 bases spanning the gap. This CDR3 contains 15 residues. Germline V CDR1 and CDR2: MNHEY, SVGAGI. Here the CDR3 DNA reads TGTGCCAGCAGACCGACAGGCTTGCAGCTGGACACCATATATTTT. This sequence encodes CASRPTGLQLDTIYF.

The rearrangement joins TRBV30 to TRBJ1-5, with 9 bases that match TRBD1. V lost 3 bases to trimming and J lost 2 bases; unmatched junction nucleotides: 8. This CDR3 contains 16 residues. Germline V gene sequence: CDR1 GTSNPN, CDR2 SVGIG (reference sequence). CDR3 residues: CAWRETGGKGNQPQHF. The CDR3 DNA sequence: TGTGCCTGGAGGGAGACAGGGGGAAAAGGCAATCAGCCCCAGCATTTT. The full variable domain, completed using reference TRBV30 and TRBJ1-5, is SQTIHQWPATLVQPVGSPLSLECTVEGTSNPNLYWYRQAAGRGLQLLFYSVGIGQISSEVPQNLSASRPQDRQFILSSKKLLLSDSGFYLCAWRETGGKGNQPQHFGDGTRLSIL.

This chain uses TRBV28 with TRBJ1-3, with 9 nucleotides matching TRBD1. Germline V CDR1 and CDR2: MDHEN, SYDVKM. The CDR3 is made up of 17 amino acids. With V trimmed by 6 bases and J by 4 bases, 13 bases remained unmatched. CDR3 nucleotide sequence: TGTGCCAGCAGACCGCTTGGGGGACAGGGATTCGGAAACACCATATATTTT. Translation gives CASRPLGGQGFGNTIYF.

This clone was counted between two and nine times. The rearrangement joins TRBV7-9 to TRBJ2-7; unclear D gene. The ends were cut back, 5 bases at V and 2 bases at J, with 4 bases in the middle. There are 11 residues in the CDR3. Germline loops: CDR1 SEHNR, CDR2 FQNEAQ (reference sequence). This CDR3 is CASSHTYEQYF. The CDR3 DNA sequence: TGTGCCAGCAGCCACACCTACGAGCAGTACTTC.

The chain carries TRBV21-1 and TRBJ2-3; the table assigns TRBD1, which was not confirmed against the DNA. TRBV21-1 is listed as a pseudogene. CDR3 length equals 16 residues. CDR3 sequence: CASSVRDRGLKDTQYF. CDR3 nucleotide sequence: TGTGCCAGCAGCGTCCGGGACAGGGGGCTGAAGGATACGCAGTATTTT.

The chain recombines TRBV14 with TRBJ2-7; weak D call: TRBD1 (6 bases). Germline V CDR1 and CDR2: SGHDN, FVKESK. V was cut by 6 bases and J by 0 bases, with 12 bases left in between. This CDR3 comprises 14 residues. Written as DNA, the CDR3 is TGTGCCAGCAGTACAGGGAGCCTCTCCTACGAGCAGTACTTC. Translated, it gives CASSTGSLSYEQYF.

In the case of this clone: This same CDR3 is encoded by further DNA sequences in the sample. The chain carries TRBV7-8 and TRBJ1-1; 7 positions agree with TRBD1. This CDR3 is 14 amino acids long. Germline CDR1 is SGHVS and CDR2 is FQNEAQ. J was trimmed by 2 bases and V by 5 bases; bases with no gene match: 5. The CDR3 DNA is TGTGCCAGCAGCCTCAGACAGGGAAACACTGAAGCTTTCTTT. Translated, it gives CASSLRQGNTEAFF.

V usage is TRBV4-1 and J usage is TRBJ1-1, with TRBD1 identical over 7 bases. V shed 2 bases and J 1 base; nucleotides not matched to a gene: 13. The CDR3 is 18 amino acids. The germline V gene encodes CDR1 MGHRA and CDR2 YSYEKL. DNA of the CDR3: TGCGCCAGCAGCCAACATATTACAGGGGAGTGGGGGAACACTGAAGCTTTCTTT. Protein sequence: CASSQHITGEWGNTEAFF.

The chain combines TRBV30 with TRBJ2-7, with TRBD2 matching 8 bases. Germline CDR1 reads GTSNPN; CDR2 reads SVGIG (reference sequence). J gave up 4 bases and V 6 bases, and 8 bases lay outside the gene matches. The CDR3 loop spans 13 amino acids. The CDR3 DNA is TGTGCCTGCCGTGAACTAGCGGTATACGAGCAGTACTTC. Amino acids: CACRELAVYEQYF.

The chain couples TRBV15 to TRBJ2-1; D may be TRBD1 (6 bases). The CDR3 covers 14 residues. V was trimmed by 2 bases and J by 7 bases, leaving 12 bases between them. CDR1 is LNHNV and CDR2 is YYDKDF in the germline V gene (reference sequence). CDR3 DNA: TGTGCCACCAGCAGAACCCGGACAGAGAATGAGCAGTTCTTC. It codes for CATSRTRTENEQFF. The full variable domain, rest sourced from reference TRBV15 and TRBJ2-1, is DAMVIQNPRYQVTQFGKPVTLSCSQTLNHNVMYWYQQKSSQAPKLLFHYYDKDFNNEADTPDNFQSRRPNTSFCFLDIRSPGLGDTAMYLCATSRTRTENEQFFGPGTRLTVL.

V gene TRBV30 combines with J gene TRBJ1-5, with D possibly matching TRBD1 (5 bases). Germline values: CDR1 GTSNPN, CDR2 SVGIG (reference sequence). This CDR3 has 17 amino acids. Deletions cut 2 bases from V and 6 bases from J, with 23 bases between. CDR3 nucleotide sequence: TGTGCCTGGAGTATCCCGGGGGGGATGAGTCGGAGTCAGCCCCAGCATTTT. Amino acids: CAWSIPGGMSRSQPQHF. Together with reference TRBV30 and TRBJ1-5, the CDR3 gives the full variable domain: SQTIHQWPATLVQPVGSPLSLECTVEGTSNPNLYWYRQAAGRGLQLLFYSVGIGQISSEVPQNLSASRPQDRQFILSSKKLLLSDSGFYLCAWSIPGGMSRSQPQHFGDGTRLSIL.

V usage is TRBV5-1 and J usage is TRBJ1-1, with D possibly TRBD1 on 5 matching bases. Trimming removed 7 bases at V and 5 bases at J, with 9 bases between. The V gene's germline CDR1 is SGHRS and CDR2 YFSETQ. The CDR3 has 11 residues. CDR3 sequence: CASGEGTEAFF. As DNA, the CDR3 is TGCGCCAGCGGGGAGGGGACTGAAGCTTTCTTT.

The chain uses TRBV11-2 and TRBJ1-1, with D possibly matching TRBD1 (6 bases). The germline CDR1 and CDR2 sequences are SGHAT and FQNNGV. V lost 4 bases and J lost 6, with 15 bases in between. The CDR3 is 14 amino acids. CDR3: CASSYRDIFPEAFF. The CDR3 nucleotides read TGTGCCAGCAGCTACCGGGACATCTTTCCTGAAGCTTTCTTT.

The genes are TRBV5-1 and TRBJ1-1, with D perhaps TRBD1 (6 bases). The germline V and J ends were trimmed by 3 bases and 5 bases, with 14 bases remaining between them. CDR3 length: 14 amino acids. Germline V CDR1 and CDR2: SGHRS, YFSETQ. In DNA form, the CDR3 reads TGCGCCAGCAGCTATACTACAGGGACAACTGAAGCTTTCTTT. It encodes CASSYTTGTTEAFF.

In its sample, this clone was seen once. This chain uses TRBV5-6 with TRBJ2-7, with D perhaps matching TRBD2 (5 bases). Germline V lookup: CDR1 SGHDT, CDR2 YYEEEE. This CDR3 spans 14 amino acids. V lost 0 bases and J lost 5, with 12 bases in between. Here the CDR3 DNA reads TGTGCCAGCAGCTTGGCTAGCTCCCCCAACGAGCAGTACTTC. This sequence encodes CASSLASSPNEQYF.

The genes are TRBV7-2 and TRBJ2-5, with unresolved D. The CDR3 consists of 13 residues. The germline gives CDR1 SGHTA, CDR2 FQGNSA. The germline V and J ends were trimmed by 4 bases and 0 bases, with 6 bases remaining between them. The CDR3, as DNA: TGTGCCAGCAGCTGGAGAAACCAAGAGACCCAGTACTTC. It encodes CASSWRNQETQYF.

This chain connects TRBV27 to TRBJ2-7; 13 bases line up with TRBD2. V lost 8 bases to trimming and J lost 2 bases; unmatched junction nucleotides: 12. This CDR3 has 17 residues. Germline V CDR1 and CDR2: MNHEY, SMNVEV (reference sequence). The CDR3, as DNA: TGTGCCAGCCGATACAGGGGACTAGCGGGATATACCTACGAGCAGTACTTC. Translation: CASRYRGLAGYTYEQYF.